This T cell receptor beta chain was sequenced for a study of beta chain features in type 1 diabetes. General study findings and limits: Across all four CD4+ subsets, people with type 1 diabetes showed modestly shorter TCRB CDR3s. There were fewer insertions and more deletions at the VDJ junctions of type 1 diabetes patients. Within the patient group, naive, central memory and Treg TCRB repertoires appeared more similar to each other than within healthy donors.

The sequenced template was cDNA made from the entire isolated RNA. The assay was immunoSEQ multiplex PCR, and TCRdb's table has in-frame clones only and misses some. The sample has around 400,000 clones; over 13% are singletons. This clone showed up just a few times. The antigen remains unidentified. The CDR3 has 13 amino acids. CDR1 and CDR2 (germline): KGHSH, LQKENI. V lost 1 base and J lost 9, with 11 bases in between. This sequence originates from a woman between 18 and 29 years old in good health. The sample consisted of naive CD4+ T cells from blood. The chain recombines TRBV18 with TRBJ2-3; TRBD1 is a possible D gene (6 bases). This chain's CDR3 is CASSPLPQGTQYF. CDR3 coding DNA: TGTGCCAGCTCACCACTTCCTCAGGGGACGCAGTATTTT.